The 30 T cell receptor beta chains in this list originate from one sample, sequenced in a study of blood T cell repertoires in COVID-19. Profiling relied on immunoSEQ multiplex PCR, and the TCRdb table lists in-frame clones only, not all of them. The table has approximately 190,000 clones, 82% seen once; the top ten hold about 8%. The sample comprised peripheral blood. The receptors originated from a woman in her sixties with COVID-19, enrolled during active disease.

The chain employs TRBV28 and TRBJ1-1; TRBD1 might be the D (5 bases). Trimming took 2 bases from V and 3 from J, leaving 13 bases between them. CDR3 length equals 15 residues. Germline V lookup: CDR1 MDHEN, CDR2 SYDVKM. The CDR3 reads CASSLLRQGDTEAFF. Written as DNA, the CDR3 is TGTGCCAGCAGTTTACTCAGACAAGGGGACACTGAAGCTTTCTTT.

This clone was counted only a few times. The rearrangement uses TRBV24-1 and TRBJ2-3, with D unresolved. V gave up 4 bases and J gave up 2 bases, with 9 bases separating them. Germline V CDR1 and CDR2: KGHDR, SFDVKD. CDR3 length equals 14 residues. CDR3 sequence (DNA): TGTGCCACCAGTGAGAGGCTTAACACAGATACGCAGTATTTT. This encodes CATSERLNTDTQYF.

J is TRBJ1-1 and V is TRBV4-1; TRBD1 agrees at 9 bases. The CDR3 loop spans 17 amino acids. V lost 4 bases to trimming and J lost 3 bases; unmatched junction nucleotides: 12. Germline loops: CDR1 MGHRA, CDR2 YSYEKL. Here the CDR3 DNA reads TGCGCCAGCAGCCGGGGGATCCTACGGGACAGGGACACTGAAGCTTTCTTT. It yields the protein CASSRGILRDRDTEAFF.

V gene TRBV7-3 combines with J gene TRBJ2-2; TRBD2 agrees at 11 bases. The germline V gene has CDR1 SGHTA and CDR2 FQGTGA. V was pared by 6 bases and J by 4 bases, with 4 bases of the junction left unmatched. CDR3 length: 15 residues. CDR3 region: CASRNGLAGTGELFF. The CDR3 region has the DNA TGTGCCAGCAGAAACGGACTAGCGGGCACCGGGGAGCTGTTTTTT.

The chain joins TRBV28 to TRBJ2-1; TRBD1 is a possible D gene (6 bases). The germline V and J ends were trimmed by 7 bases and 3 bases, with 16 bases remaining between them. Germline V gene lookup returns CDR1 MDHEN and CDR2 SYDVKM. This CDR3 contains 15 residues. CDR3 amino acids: CASNTRQAGYNEQFF. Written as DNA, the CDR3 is TGTGCCAGCAACACCCGACAGGCGGGCTACAATGAGCAGTTCTTC. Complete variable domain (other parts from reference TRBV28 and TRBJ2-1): DVKVTQSSRYLVKRTGEKVFLECVQDMDHENMFWYRQDPGLGLRLIYFSYDVKMKEKGDIPEGYSVSREKKERFSLILESASTNQTSMYLCASNTRQAGYNEQFFGPGTRLTVL.

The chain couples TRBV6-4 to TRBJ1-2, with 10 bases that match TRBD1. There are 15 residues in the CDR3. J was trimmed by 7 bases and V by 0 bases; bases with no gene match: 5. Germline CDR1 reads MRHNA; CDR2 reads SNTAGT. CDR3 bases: TGTGCCAGCAGTGACTCGAGACGGACAGGGGGTGGCTACACCTTC. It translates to CASSDSRRTGGGYTF.

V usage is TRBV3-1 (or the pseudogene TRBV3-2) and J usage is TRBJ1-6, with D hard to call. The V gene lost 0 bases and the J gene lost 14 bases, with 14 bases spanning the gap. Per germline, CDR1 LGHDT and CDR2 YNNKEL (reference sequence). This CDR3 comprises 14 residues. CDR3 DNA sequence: TGTGCCAGCAGCCAAGATCTGGAACAGAAATCCCTCCACTTT. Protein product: CASSQDLEQKSLHF.

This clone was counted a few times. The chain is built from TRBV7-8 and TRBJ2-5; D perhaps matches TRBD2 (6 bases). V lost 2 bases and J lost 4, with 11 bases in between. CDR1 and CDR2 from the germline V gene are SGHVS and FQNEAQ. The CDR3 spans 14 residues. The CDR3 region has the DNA TGTGCCAGCAGCTTAAAGCGGAGGGGAGAGACCCAGTACTTC. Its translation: CASSLKRRGETQYF.

Written as DNA, the CDR3 is TGTGCCAGCAGTGTGAGACGGACAGCCAGCTACGAGCAGTACTTC. It yields the protein CASSVRRTASYEQYF. The gene calls are TRBV5-6 and TRBJ2-7; a weak D match, TRBD1 (6 bases). Germline V CDR1 and CDR2: SGHDT, YYEEEE. V dropped 5 bases and J dropped 3 bases, with 18 bases sitting between them. This CDR3 has 15 amino acids.

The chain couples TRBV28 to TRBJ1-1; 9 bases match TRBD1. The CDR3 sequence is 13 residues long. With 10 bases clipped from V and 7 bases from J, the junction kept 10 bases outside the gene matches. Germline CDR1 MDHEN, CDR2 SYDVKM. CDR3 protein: CATQMTGGGEAFF. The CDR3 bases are TGTGCCACCCAAATGACAGGGGGGGGTGAAGCTTTCTTT.

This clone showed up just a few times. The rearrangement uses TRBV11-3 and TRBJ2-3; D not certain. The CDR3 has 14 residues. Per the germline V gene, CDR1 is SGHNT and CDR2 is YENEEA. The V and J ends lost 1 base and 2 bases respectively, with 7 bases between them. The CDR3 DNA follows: TGTGCCAGCAGCTTAGGGGCAATCACAGATACGCAGTATTTT. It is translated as CASSLGAITDTQYF.

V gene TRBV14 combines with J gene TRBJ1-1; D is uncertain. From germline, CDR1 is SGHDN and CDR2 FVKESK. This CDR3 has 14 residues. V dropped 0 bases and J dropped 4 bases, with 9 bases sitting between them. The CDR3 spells CASSQESSGTEAFF. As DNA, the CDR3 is TGTGCCAGCAGCCAAGAGTCGTCGGGCACTGAAGCTTTCTTT.

The CDR3 protein is CATSVSRDSYNEQFF. DNA for the CDR3: TGTGCCACCAGTGTTTCGCGGGACTCATACAATGAGCAGTTCTTC. The genes are TRBV24-1 and TRBJ2-1; tentatively, D is TRBD2 (6 bases). The CDR3 has 15 amino acids. Germline V gives CDR1 KGHDR, CDR2 SFDVKD. Trimming removed 5 bases at V and 4 bases at J, with 14 bases between.

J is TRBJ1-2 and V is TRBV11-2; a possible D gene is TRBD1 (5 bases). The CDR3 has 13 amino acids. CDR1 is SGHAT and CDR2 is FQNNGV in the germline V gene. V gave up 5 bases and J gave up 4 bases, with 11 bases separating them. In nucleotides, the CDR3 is TGTGCCAGCAGCCGGAATAGGGGCTATGGCTACACCTTC. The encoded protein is CASSRNRGYGYTF.

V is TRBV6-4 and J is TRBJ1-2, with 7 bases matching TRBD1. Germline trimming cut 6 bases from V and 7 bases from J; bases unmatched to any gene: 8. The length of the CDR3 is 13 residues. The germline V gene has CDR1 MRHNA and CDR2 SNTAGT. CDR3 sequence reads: CASSPGGWSGYTF. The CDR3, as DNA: TGTGCCAGCAGCCCAGGGGGGTGGAGTGGCTACACCTTC.

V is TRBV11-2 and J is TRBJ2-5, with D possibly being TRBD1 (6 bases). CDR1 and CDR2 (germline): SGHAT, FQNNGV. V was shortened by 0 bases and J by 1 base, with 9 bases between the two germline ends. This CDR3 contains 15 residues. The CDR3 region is CASSLEQGLQETQYF. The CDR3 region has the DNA TGTGCCAGCAGCTTAGAACAGGGCCTCCAAGAGACCCAGTACTTC.

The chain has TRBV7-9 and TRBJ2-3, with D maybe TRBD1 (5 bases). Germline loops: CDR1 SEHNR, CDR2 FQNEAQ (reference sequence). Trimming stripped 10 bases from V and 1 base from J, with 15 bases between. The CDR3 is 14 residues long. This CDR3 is CAITTATGTDTQYF. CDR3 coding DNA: TGTGCCATCACGACAGCAACGGGCACAGATACGCAGTATTTT.

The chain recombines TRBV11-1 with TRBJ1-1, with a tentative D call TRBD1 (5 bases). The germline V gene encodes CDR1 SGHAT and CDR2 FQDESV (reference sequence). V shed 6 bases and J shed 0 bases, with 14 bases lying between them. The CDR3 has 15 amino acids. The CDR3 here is CASSQLSRVNTEAFF. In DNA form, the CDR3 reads TGTGCCAGCAGTCAGCTCTCCAGGGTGAACACTGAAGCTTTCTTT.

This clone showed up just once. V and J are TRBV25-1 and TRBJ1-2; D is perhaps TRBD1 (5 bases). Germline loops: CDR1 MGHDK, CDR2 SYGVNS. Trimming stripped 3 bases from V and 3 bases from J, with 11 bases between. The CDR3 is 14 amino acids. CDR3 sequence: CASSDQGGYYGYTF. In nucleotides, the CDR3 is TGTGCCAGCAGTGATCAGGGAGGGTACTATGGCTACACCTTC.

CDR3 coding DNA: TGCGCCAGCGCGTCAGGGACAGGGAACACTGAAGCTTTCTTT. It codes for CASASGTGNTEAFF. The chain has TRBV5-1 and TRBJ1-1, with 8 bases matching TRBD1. J lost 1 base, V lost 7 bases, and 6 bases had no gene match. This CDR3 is built from 14 residues. CDR1 is SGHRS and CDR2 is YFSETQ in the germline V gene.

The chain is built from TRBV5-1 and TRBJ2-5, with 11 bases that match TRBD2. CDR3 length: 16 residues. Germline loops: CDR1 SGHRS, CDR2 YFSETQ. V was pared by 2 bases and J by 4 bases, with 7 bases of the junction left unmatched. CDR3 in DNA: TGCGCCAGCAGCTTAGCGACTAGCGGGAAAGGAGAGACCCAGTACTTC. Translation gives CASSLATSGKGETQYF.

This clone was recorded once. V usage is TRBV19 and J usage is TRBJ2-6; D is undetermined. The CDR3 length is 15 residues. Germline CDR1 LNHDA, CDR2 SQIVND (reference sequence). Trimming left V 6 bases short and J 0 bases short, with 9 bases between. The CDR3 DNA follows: TGTGCCAGTAGGGGCGCGACCTCTGGGGCCAACGTCCTGACTTTC. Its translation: CASRGATSGANVLTF.

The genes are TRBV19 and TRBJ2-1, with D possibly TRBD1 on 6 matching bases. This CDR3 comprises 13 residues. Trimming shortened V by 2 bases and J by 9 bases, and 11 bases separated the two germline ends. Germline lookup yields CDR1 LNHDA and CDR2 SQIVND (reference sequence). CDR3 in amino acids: CASSIYREREQFF. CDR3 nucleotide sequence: TGTGCCAGTAGTATATACAGGGAGCGTGAGCAGTTCTTC. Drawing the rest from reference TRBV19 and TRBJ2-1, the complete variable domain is DGGITQSPKYLFRKEGQNVTLSCEQNLNHDAMYWYRQDPGQGLRLIYYSQIVNDFQKGDIAEGYSVSREKKESFPLTVTSAQKNPTAFYLCASSIYREREQFFGPGTRLTVL.

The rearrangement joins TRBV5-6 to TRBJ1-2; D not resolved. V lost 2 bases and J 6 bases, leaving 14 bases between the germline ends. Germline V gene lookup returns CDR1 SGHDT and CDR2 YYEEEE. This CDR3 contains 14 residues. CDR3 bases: TGTGCCAGCAGCTTAAAGCCCCAATCCCATGGCTACACCTTC. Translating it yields CASSLKPQSHGYTF.

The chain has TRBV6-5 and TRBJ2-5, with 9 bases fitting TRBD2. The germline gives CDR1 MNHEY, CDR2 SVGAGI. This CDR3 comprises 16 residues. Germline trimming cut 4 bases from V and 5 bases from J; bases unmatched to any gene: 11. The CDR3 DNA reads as TGTGCCAGCAGTTCTAGCGGGGCTACGAATCGCGAGACCCAGTACTTC. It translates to CASSSSGATNRETQYF.

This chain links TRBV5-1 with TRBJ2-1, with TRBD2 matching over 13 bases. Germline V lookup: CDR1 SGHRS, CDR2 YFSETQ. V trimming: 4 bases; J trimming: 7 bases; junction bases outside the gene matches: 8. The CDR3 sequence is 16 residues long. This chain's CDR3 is CASSPLLAGGPNEQFF. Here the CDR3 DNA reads TGCGCCAGCAGCCCCCTACTAGCGGGAGGGCCAAATGAGCAGTTCTTC.

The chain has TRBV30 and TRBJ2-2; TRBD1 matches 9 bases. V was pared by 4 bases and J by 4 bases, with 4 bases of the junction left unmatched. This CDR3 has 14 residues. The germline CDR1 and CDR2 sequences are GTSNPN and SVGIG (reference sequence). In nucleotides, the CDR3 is TGTGCCTGGATTGGGACAGGGCGCACCGGGGAGCTGTTTTTT. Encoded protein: CAWIGTGRTGELFF.

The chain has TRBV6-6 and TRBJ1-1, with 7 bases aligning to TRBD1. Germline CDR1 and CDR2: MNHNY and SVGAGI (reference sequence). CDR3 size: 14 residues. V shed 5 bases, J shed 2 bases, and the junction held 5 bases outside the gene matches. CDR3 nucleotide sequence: TGTGCCAGCAGTGGGGGACAGATTAACACTGAAGCTTTCTTT. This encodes CASSGGQINTEAFF.

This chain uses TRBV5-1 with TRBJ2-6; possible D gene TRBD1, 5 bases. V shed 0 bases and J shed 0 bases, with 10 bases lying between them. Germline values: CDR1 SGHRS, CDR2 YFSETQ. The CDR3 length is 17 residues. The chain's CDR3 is CASSLEGVLSGANVLTF. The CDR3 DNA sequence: TGCGCCAGCAGCTTGGAAGGGGTGCTCTCTGGGGCCAACGTCCTGACTTTC.

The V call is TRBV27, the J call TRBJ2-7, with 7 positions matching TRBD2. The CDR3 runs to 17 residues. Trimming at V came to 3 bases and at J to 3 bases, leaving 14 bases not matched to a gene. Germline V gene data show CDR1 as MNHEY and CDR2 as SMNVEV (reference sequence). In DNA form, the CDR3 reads TGTGCCAGCAGTTTTCGCCGGGACTATGGACGCCTCTACGAGCAGTACTTC. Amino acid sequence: CASSFRRDYGRLYEQYF.